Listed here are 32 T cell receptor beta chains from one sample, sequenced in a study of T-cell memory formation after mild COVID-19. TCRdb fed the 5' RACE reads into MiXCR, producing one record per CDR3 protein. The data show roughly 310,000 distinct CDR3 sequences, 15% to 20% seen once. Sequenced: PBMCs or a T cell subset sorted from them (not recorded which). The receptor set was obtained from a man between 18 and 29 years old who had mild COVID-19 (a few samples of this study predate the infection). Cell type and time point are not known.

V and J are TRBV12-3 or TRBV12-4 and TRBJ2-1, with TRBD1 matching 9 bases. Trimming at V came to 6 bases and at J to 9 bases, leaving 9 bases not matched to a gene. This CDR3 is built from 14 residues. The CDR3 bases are TGTGCCAGCAGATCCGGGACAGGGAGTGGTGAGCAGTTCTTC. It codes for CASRSGTGSGEQFF.

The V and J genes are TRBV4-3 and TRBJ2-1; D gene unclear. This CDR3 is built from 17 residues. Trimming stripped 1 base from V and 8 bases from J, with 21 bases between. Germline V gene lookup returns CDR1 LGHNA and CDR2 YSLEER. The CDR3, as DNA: TGCGCCAGCAGCCAAGTCTTAGGGATAGGAGCCGTTCATGAGCAGTTCTTC. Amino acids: CASSQVLGIGAVHEQFF.

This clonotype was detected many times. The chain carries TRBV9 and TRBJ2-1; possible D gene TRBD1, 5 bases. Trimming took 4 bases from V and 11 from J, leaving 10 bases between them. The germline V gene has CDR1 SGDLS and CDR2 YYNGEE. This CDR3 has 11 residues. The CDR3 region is CASSPGSQQFF. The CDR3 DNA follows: TGTGCCAGCAGCCCAGGGTCCCAGCAGTTCTTC.

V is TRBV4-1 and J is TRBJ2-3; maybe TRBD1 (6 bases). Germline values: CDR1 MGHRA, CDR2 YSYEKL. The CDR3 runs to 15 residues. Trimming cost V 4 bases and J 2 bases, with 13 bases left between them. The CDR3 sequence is CASSLVQGVTDTQYF. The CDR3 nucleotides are TGCGCCAGCAGCCTCGTACAGGGCGTCACAGATACGCAGTATTTT.

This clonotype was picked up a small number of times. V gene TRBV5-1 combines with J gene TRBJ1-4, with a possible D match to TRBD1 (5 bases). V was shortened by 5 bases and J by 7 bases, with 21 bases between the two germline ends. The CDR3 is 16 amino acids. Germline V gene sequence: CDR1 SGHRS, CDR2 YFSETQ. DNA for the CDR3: TGCGCCAGCAGTTCCAAGGACACCAATCCTTTTGAAAAACTGTTTTTT. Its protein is CASSSKDTNPFEKLFF. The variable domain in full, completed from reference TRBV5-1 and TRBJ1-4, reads KAGVTQTPRYLIKTRGQQVTLSCSPISGHRSVSWYQQTPGQGLQFLFEYFSETQRNKGNFPGRFSGRQFSNSRSEMNVSTLELGDSALYLCASSSKDTNPFEKLFFGSGTQLSVL.

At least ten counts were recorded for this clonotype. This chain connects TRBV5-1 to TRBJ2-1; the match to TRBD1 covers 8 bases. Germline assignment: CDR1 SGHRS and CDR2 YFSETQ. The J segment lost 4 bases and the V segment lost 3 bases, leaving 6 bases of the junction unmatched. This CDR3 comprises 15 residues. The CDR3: CASSSDRAEYNEQFF. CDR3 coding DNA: TGCGCCAGCAGCTCGGACAGGGCCGAATACAATGAGCAGTTCTTC.

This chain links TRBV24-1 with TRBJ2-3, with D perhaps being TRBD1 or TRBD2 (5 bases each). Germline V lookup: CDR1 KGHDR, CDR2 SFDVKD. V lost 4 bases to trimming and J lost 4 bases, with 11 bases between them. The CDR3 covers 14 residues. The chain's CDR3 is CATSDMGVPDTQYF. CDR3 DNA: TGTGCCACCAGTGACATGGGGGTCCCAGATACGCAGTATTTT.

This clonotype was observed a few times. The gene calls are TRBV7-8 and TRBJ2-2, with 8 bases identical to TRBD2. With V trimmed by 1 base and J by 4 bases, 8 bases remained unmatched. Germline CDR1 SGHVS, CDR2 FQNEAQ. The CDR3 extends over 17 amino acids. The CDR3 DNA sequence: TGTGCCAGCAGCTTAGTCAGCGGGGGAGGGTCCACCGGGGAGCTGTTTTTT. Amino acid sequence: CASSLVSGGGSTGELFF.

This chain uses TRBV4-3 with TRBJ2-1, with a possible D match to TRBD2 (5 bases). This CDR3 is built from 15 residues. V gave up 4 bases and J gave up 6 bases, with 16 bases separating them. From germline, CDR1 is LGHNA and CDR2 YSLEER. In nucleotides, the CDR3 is TGCGCCAGCAGCCCGGACTTGCACCTAAGCAATGAGCAGTTCTTC. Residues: CASSPDLHLSNEQFF.

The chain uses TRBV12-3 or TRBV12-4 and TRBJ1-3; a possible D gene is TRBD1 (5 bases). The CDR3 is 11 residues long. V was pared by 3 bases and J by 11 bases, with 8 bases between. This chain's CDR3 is CASSFGAAIYF. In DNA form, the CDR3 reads TGTGCCAGCAGTTTCGGGGCAGCCATATATTTT.

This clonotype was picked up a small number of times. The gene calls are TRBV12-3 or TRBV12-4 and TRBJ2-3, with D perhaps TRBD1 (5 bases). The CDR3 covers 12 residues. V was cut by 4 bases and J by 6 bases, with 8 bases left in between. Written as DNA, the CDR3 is TGTGCCAGCAGTTGGGGCCAGGATACGCAGTATTTT. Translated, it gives CASSWGQDTQYF.

As DNA, the CDR3 is TGTGCCAGCAGCCTAGGGAGACAGCGATCCTACGAGCAGTACTTC. It yields the protein CASSLGRQRSYEQYF. The chain couples TRBV7-9 to TRBJ2-7, with D tentatively TRBD1 or TRBD2 (5 bases each). The CDR3 totals 15 residues. Trimming stripped 5 bases from V and 1 base from J, with 15 bases between. The germline V gene has CDR1 SEHNR and CDR2 FQNEAQ (reference sequence).

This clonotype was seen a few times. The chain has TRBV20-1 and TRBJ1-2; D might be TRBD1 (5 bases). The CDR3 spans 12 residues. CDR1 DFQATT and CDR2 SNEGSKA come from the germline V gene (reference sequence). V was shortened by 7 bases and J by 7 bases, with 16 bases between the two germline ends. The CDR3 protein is CSVKRGIGGYTF. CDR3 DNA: TGCAGTGTCAAGAGGGGAATCGGTGGCTACACCTTC.

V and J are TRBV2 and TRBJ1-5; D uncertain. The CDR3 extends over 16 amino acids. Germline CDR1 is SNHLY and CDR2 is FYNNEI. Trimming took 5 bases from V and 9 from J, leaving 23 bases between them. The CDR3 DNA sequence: TGTGCCAGCAGTAATGGACCCGGAGGTAGTGGATGGCCCCAGCATTTT. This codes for CASSNGPGGSGWPQHF.

In nucleotides, the CDR3 is TGTGCCAGCAGCTTCGATGGGGTCCAAGAGACCCAGTACTTC. Protein: CASSFDGVQETQYF. The J gene is TRBJ2-5, the V gene TRBV5-4, with no clear D. Germline assignment: CDR1 SGHNT and CDR2 YYREEE (reference sequence). The ends were cut back, 2 bases at V and 1 base at J, with 9 bases in the middle. CDR3 size: 14 residues.

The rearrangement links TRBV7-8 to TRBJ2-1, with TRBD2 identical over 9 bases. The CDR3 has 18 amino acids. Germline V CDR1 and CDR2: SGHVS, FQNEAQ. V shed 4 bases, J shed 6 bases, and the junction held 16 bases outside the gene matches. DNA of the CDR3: TGTGCCAGCAGCTCCTCTAGGACCGGGACTAGCCCCGGCAATGAGCAGTTCTTC. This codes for CASSSSRTGTSPGNEQFF.

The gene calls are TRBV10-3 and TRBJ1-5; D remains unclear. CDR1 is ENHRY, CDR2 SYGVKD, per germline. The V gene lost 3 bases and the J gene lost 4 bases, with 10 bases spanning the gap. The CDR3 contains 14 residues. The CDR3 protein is CAISEDLMNQPQHF. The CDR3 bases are TGTGCCATCAGTGAAGATCTGATGAATCAGCCCCAGCATTTT.

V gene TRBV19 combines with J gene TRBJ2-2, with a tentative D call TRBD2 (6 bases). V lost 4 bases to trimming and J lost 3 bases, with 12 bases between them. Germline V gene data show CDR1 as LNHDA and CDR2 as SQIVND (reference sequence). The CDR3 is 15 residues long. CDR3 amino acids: CASSSKLAYTGELFF. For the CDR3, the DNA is TGTGCCAGTAGTAGCAAACTAGCTTACACCGGGGAGCTGTTTTTT.

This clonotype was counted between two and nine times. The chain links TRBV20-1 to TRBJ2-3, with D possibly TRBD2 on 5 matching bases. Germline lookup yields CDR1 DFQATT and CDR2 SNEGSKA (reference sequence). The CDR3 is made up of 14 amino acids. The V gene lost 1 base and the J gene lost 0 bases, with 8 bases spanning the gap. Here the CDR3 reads CSARAAASTDTQYF. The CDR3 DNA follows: TGCAGTGCTAGAGCAGCGGCTAGCACAGATACGCAGTATTTT.

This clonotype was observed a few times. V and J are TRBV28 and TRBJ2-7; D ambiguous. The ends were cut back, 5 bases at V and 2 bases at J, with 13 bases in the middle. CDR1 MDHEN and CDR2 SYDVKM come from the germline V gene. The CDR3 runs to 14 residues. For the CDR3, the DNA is TGTGCCAGCAGTCCTAATTTTTTAACCTACGAGCAGTACTTC. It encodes CASSPNFLTYEQYF.

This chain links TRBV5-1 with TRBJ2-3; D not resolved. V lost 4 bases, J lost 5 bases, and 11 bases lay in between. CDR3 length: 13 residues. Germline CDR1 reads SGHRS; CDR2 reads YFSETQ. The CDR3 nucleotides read TGCGCCAGCAGCCCTAGTCTGGGAGATACGCAGTATTTT. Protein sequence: CASSPSLGDTQYF.

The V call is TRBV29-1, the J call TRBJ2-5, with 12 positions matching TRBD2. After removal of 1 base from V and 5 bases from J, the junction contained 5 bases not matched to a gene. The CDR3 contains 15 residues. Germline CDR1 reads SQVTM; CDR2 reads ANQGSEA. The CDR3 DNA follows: TGCAGCGTTGAAGGGACTAGCGGGGTGTTGGAGACCCAGTACTTC. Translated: CSVEGTSGVLETQYF.

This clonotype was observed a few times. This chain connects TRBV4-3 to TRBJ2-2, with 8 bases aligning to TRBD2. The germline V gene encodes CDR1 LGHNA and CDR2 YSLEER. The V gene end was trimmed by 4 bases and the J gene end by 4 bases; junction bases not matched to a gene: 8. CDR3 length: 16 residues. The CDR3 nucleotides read TGCGCCAGCAGCCCCTGGCGGGGGGCCGCCACCGGGGAGCTGTTTTTT. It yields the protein CASSPWRGAATGELFF.

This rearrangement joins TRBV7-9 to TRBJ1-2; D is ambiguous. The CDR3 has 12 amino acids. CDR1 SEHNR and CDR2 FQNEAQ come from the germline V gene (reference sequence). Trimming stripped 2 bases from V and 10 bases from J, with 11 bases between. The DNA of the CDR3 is TGTGCCAGCAGCTTAAGCGCCGTCCTCTACACCTTC. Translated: CASSLSAVLYTF.

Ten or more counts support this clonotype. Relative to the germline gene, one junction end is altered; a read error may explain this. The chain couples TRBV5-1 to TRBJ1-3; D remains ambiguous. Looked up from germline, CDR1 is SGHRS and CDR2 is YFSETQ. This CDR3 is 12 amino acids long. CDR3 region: CASSLDGNTIYF. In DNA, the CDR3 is TGTGCCAGCAGCTTGGACGGAAACACCATATATTTT.

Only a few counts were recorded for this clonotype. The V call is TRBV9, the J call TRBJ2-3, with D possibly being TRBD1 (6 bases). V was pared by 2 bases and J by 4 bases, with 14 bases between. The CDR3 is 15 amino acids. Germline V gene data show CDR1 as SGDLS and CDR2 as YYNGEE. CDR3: CASSVGASQADTQYF. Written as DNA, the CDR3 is TGTGCCAGCAGCGTGGGGGCTTCTCAGGCAGATACGCAGTATTTT.

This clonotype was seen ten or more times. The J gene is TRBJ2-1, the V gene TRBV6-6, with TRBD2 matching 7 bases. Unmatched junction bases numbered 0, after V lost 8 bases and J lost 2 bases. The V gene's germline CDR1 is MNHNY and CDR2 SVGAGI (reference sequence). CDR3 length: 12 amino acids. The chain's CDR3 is CASGGAYNEQFF. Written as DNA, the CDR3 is TGTGCCAGCGGGGGGGCCTACAATGAGCAGTTCTTC.

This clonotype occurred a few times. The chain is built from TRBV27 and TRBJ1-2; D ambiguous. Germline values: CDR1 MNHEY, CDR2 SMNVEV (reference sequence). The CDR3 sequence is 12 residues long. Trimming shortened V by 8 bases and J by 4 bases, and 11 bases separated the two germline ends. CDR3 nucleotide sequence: TGTGCCAGCGGACGGGAGAGCTATGGCTACACCTTC. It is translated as CASGRESYGYTF.

The CDR3 loop is CASLNRRTLGGYTF. The DNA of the CDR3 is TGTGCCAGCCTCAACCGCCGGACATTGGGAGGCTACACCTTC. The V and J genes are TRBV5-6 and TRBJ1-2; D may be TRBD1 (5 bases). The CDR3 spans 14 residues. Trimming removed 7 bases at V and 8 bases at J, with 21 bases between. The germline V gene has CDR1 SGHDT and CDR2 YYEEEE. The variable domain in full, with the rest retrieved from reference TRBV5-6 and TRBJ1-2, is DAGVTQSPTHLIKTRGQQVTLRCSPKSGHDTVSWYQQALGQGPQFIFQYYEEEERQRGNFPDRFSGHQFPNYSSELNVNALLLGDSALYLCASLNRRTLGGYTFGSGTRLTVV.

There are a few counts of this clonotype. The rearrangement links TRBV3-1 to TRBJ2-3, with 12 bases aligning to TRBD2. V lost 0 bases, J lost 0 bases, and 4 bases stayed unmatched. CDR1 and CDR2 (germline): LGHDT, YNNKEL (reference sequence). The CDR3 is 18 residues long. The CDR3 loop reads CASSQDPSGGASTDTQYF. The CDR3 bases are TGTGCCAGCAGCCAAGACCCTAGCGGGGGGGCTAGCACAGATACGCAGTATTTT.

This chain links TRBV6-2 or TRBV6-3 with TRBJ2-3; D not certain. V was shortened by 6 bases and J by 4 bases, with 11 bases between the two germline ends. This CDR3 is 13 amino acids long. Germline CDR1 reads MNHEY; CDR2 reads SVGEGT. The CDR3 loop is CASSYIPPDTQYF. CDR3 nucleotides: TGTGCCAGCAGCTATATACCACCAGATACGCAGTATTTT.

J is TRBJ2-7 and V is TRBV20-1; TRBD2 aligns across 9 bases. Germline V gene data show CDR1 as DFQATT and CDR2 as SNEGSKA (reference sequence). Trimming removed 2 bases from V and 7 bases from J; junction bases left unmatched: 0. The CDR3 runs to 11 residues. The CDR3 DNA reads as TGCAGTGCTAGACTAGCGGGAGAGCAGTACTTC. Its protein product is CSARLAGEQYF.